This is a list of T cell receptor beta chains from one sample in a study of blood T cell repertoires in COVID-19. The repertoire was sequenced with immunoSEQ multiplex PCR; TCRdb's copy has only in-frame clones and lacks some. The repertoire holds some 57,000 clones, with 80% to 95% as singletons. Material for sequencing was peripheral blood. All receptors come from a human donor in a cohort sampled during active COVID-19. CDR3s include the opening cysteine and the closing phenylalanine or tryptophan. Fields, in order: J gene, D gene, clone size, V gene, CDR3 protein, CDR3 DNA. D genes are given only for firm matches. Some rows mark clone size as missing; the rest say once, few, many or name a class of expanded clone.

>TRBJ2-7|TRBD2|.|TRBV5-4
CASSPARTSGGYEQYF
TGTGCCAGCAGCCCCGCGAGGACTAGCGGGGGGTACGAGCAGTACTTC
>TRBJ2-1|.|.|TRBV7-2
CASSLEYSANEQFF
TGTGCCAGCAGCTTAGAGTACTCCGCGAATGAGCAGTTCTTC
>TRBJ2-5|TRBD2|.|TRBV5-4
CASRTGLAELETQYF
TGTGCCAGCAGAACAGGTCTAGCGGAATTAGAGACCCAGTACTTC
>TRBJ2-1|TRBD2|.|TRBV5-1
CASSFGAGIGYEQFF
TGCGCCAGCAGCTTTGGAGCGGGAATCGGCTATGAGCAGTTCTTC
>TRBJ1-2|TRBD1|.|TRBV28
CASRVDRVRGYTF
TGTGCCAGCAGGGTCGACAGGGTCCGAGGCTACACCTTC
>TRBJ1-3|TRBD1|.|TRBV3-1/TRBV3-2
CASSPLTGSSGNTIYF
TGTGCCAGCAGCCCTTTGACAGGGAGCTCTGGAAACACCATATATTTT
>TRBJ2-1|TRBD2|.|TRBV19
CASSIAAGEVGEQFF
TGTGCCAGTAGTATAGCAGCGGGAGAGGTGGGTGAGCAGTTCTTC
>TRBJ1-2|.|.|TRBV6-5
CASSPSVGAGYTF
TGTGCCAGCAGTCCCTCCGTGGGGGCCGGCTACACCTTC
>TRBJ2-1|.|.|TRBV19
CASSSRQEQFF
TGTGCCAGTAGTTCCCGACAGGAGCAGTTCTTC
>TRBJ1-1|TRBD1|.|TRBV9
CASSETDRATEAFF
TGTGCCAGCAGCGAAACGGACAGGGCAACTGAAGCTTTCTTT
>TRBJ1-1|.|.|TRBV3-1/TRBV3-2
CASSQAWAGGTEAFF
TGTGCCAGCAGCCAAGCTTGGGCGGGGGGCACTGAAGCTTTCTTT
>TRBJ2-2|TRBD2|.|TRBV7-9
CASRQTSGGTGELFF
TGTGCCAGCAGGCAAACTAGCGGGGGCACCGGGGAGCTGTTTTTT
>TRBJ2-7|TRBD1|.|TRBV14
CASSQDVGTGWAYEQYF
TGTGCCAGCAGCCAAGACGTCGGGACAGGGTGGGCTTACGAGCAGTACTTC
>TRBJ2-7|.|.|TRBV28
CASLTGGSYEQYF
TGTGCCAGTTTGACAGGCGGGTCCTACGAGCAGTACTTC
>TRBJ2-1|TRBD2|.|TRBV6-2/TRBV6-3
CASSLAGGLNEQFF
TGTGCCAGCAGTTTGGCGGGAGGGCTCAATGAGCAGTTCTTC
>TRBJ1-1|.|.|TRBV5-1
CASSSSVNTEAFF
TGCGCCAGCAGCTCGAGTGTGAACACTGAAGCTTTCTTT
>TRBJ2-7|TRBD2|.|TRBV4-2
CASSQAGGFPEQYF
TGTGCCAGCAGCCAAGCGGGGGGGTTCCCCGAGCAGTACTTC
>TRBJ2-1|TRBD2|.|TRBV9
CASSVAGLAGAGEQFF
TGTGCCAGCAGCGTAGCTGGTCTAGCGGGAGCTGGTGAGCAGTTCTTC
>TRBJ1-1|TRBD1|.|TRBV6-6
CASSTGQGRAFF
TGTGCCAGCAGTACGGGACAGGGGCGGGCTTTCTTT
>TRBJ2-1|TRBD1|.|TRBV24-1
CATSEPTGSSYNEQFF
TGTGCCACCAGTGAACCGACAGGGAGCTCCTACAATGAGCAGTTCTTC
>TRBJ1-1|.|once|TRBV4-1
CASSQKGGVVEAFF
TGCGCCAGCAGCCAAAAGGGAGGAGTAGTTGAAGCTTTCTTT